This entry concerns a single T cell receptor (beta chain). Its antigen is undetermined. These data are taken from a study of blood T cells in healthy people across ages. Findings and limits, study-wide: Diversity estimates drawn from one million T cells were deemed underestimates. For the donors, CMV status was unknown and possibly confounded expanded clonotype changes.

Primed by a sample-barcoded 5' primer and a J-beta primer mix, a second PCR proceeded for roughly 7 to 12 cycles. Each single sample gave us at least 2.5 million CDR3-containing paired-end reads. TCRdb reprocessed the 5' RACE reads via MiXCR and lists one record per CDR3 protein. The sample includes over 1,500,000 distinct CDR3 sequences, less than 50% of them seen just once. Extraction yielded at least 5 micrograms of total RNA per sample. The CDR3 runs to 13 residues. The V and J ends lost 3 bases and 7 bases respectively, with 10 bases between them. Looked up from germline, CDR1 is MDHEN and CDR2 is SYDVKM.

The rearrangement joins TRBV28 to TRBJ2-1, with D hard to call. Sequences were obtained from blood. This clonotype was sampled from a woman in her 40s in good health. The CDR3 sequence: CASSLRKPNEQFF. The CDR3 nucleotides are TGTGCCAGCAGTTTGAGGAAACCTAATGAGCAGTTCTTC.